This T cell receptor beta chain comes out of a study of regulatory T cells in long-lasting Graves disease. At least ten counts were recorded for this clonotype. Time point specified: persistent/refractory GD, antithyroid drugs over 5 years with positive TRAb. PBMC-extracted RNA yielded the TCR library. With iRepertoire HTBI primers and Arm-PCR of CDR3 regions, TCR beta libraries were built. TCRdb itself ran the multiplex PCR reads through MiXCR, one entry per CDR3 protein. The sample consists of about 460,000 distinct CDR3 sequences, about 20% of them appearing once. CDR3 length: 17 amino acids. V lost 0 bases and J 0 bases, leaving 14 bases between the germline ends. Germline values: CDR1 SGHNT, CDR2 YENEEA.

The material was peripheral blood mononuclear cells (PBMCs), obtained when the disease was refractory, from a patient treated with antithyroid drugs. The J gene is TRBJ1-1, the V gene TRBV11-3; the D gene is possibly TRBD1 (5 bases). This TCR was sampled from a female donor with Graves disease. The CDR3 here is CASSLDETGTLNTEAFF. As DNA, the CDR3 is TGTGCCAGCAGCTTAGATGAAACAGGTACTCTGAACACTGAAGCTTTCTTT.